This T cell receptor (beta chain) was identified in a study of identical twins. Overall study results and limits: There were fewer insertions in abundant cord blood beta clonotypes, but memory repertoires showed no such pattern.

Of note for this clonotype: Its antigen is currently unknown.

Through template switching, a universal primer site was introduced, and the cDNA contained unique molecular identifiers. In TCRdb, the 5' RACE reads were re-called with MiXCR into one record per CDR3 protein. Among 690,000 or so distinct CDR3 sequences listed, around 8.6% were seen once. A further study also used this sample, focusing on yellow fever vaccine responses in identical twins.

This TCR was recovered from a woman aged 18-29 years in good health. The sequencing input was PBMCs.

The CDR3 here is CASSEPRVIRFF. The DNA for the CDR3 is TGTGCCAGCAGTGAACCAAGGGTTATTCGGTTCTTC. V usage is TRBV2 and J usage is TRBJ2-1; D not resolved. Trimming left V 2 bases short and J 15 bases short, with 14 bases between. The CDR3 totals 12 residues. Per the germline V gene, CDR1 is SNHLY and CDR2 is FYNNEI.